The 6 T cell receptor beta chains presented below share a single source sample, sequenced in a study of T cells after somatic rescue of genetic block. Generated by immunoSEQ multiplex PCR, the TCRdb table keeps only in-frame clones and is missing some. In the table there are 67,000 or so clones, approximately 90% of which are singletons. Sequenced sample: peripheral blood mononuclear cells (PBMCs). All receptors come from a man under 40.

This clone was counted a single time. V gene TRBV7-9 combines with J gene TRBJ1-5; 10 bases fit TRBD1. The CDR3 has 16 amino acids. The trim removed 1 base at V and 5 bases at J, leaving 5 bases unmatched. Germline CDR1 and CDR2: SEHNR and FQNEAQ (reference sequence). The CDR3 region is CASSLDFDRGHQPQHF. CDR3 nucleotide sequence: TGTGCCAGCAGCTTAGATTTTGACAGGGGGCATCAGCCCCAGCATTTT.

The rearrangement joins TRBV2 to TRBJ2-7, with a possible D match to TRBD2 (6 bases). This CDR3 has 12 amino acids. Trimming pared 7 bases from V and 0 bases from J, leaving 7 bases between. Germline V gene lookup returns CDR1 SNHLY and CDR2 FYNNEI. The CDR3 DNA reads as TGTGCCAGCACCGGGAGCTCCTACGAGCAGTACTTC. It yields the protein CASTGSSYEQYF. The full variable domain, its missing parts supplied by reference TRBV2 and TRBJ2-7, is EPEVTQTPSHQVTQMGQEVILRCVPISNHLYFYWYRQILGQKVEFLVSFYNNEISEKSEIFDDQFSVERPDGSNFTLKIRSTKLEDSAMYFCASTGSSYEQYFGPGTRLTVT.

The rearrangement links TRBV14 to TRBJ2-1, with 8 positions matching TRBD2. In germline, CDR1 is SGHDN, CDR2 FVKESK. The J segment lost 4 bases and the V segment lost 1 base, leaving 6 bases of the junction unmatched. This CDR3 has 16 residues. The CDR3 nucleotides are TGTGCCAGCAGCCAAGTTAGGGCTAGCGGGTACAATGAGCAGTTCTTC. Translated: CASSQVRASGYNEQFF.

This chain connects TRBV27 to TRBJ1-4, with 8 nucleotides matching TRBD1. Germline V lookup: CDR1 MNHEY, CDR2 SMNVEV (reference sequence). This CDR3 region has 17 residues. V gave up 2 bases and J gave up 10 bases; unmatched junction bases: 15. The CDR3 loop reads CASSLGARGLTRGKLFF. The CDR3 nucleotides read TGTGCCAGCAGTTTAGGGGCCAGGGGGCTTACGAGGGGAAAACTGTTTTTT. The whole variable domain, filled in from reference TRBV27 and TRBJ1-4, reads EAQVTQNPRYLITVTGKKLTVTCSQNMNHEYMSWYRQDPGLGLRQIYYSMNVEVTDKGDVPEGYKVSRKEKRNFPLILESPSPNQTSLYFCASSLGARGLTRGKLFFGSGTQLSVL.

This clone is a singleton in its sample. J is TRBJ1-1 and V is TRBV6-1; 7 positions agree with TRBD1. The CDR3 has 14 residues. V lost 6 bases, J lost 4 bases, and 8 bases stayed unmatched. The germline gives CDR1 MNHNS, CDR2 SASEGT. CDR3 protein: CASRADRVGTEAFF. The CDR3 DNA reads as TGTGCCAGCAGAGCCGACAGGGTGGGCACTGAAGCTTTCTTT.

The V and J genes are TRBV7-8 and TRBJ1-1, with 8 bases matching TRBD1. The length of the CDR3 is 15 residues. V lost 5 bases, J lost 7 bases, and 12 bases stayed unmatched. The germline CDR1 and CDR2 sequences are SGHVS and FQNEAQ. The CDR3 bases are TGTGCCAGCAGCCCCCACCCGGGACAGGACAGTGAAGCTTTCTTT. This encodes CASSPHPGQDSEAFF. The full variable domain, rest sourced from reference TRBV7-8 and TRBJ1-1, is GAGVSQSPRYKVAKRGQDVALRCDPISGHVSLFWYQQALGQGPEFLTYFQNEAQLDKSGLPSDRFFAERPEGSVSTLKIQRTQQEDSAVYLCASSPHPGQDSEAFFGQGTRLTVV.